The 22 T cell receptor beta chains below come from one sample, sequenced in a study of T cells in Graves' hyperthyroidism and ophthalmopathy. TCR beta CDR3 regions were amplified from RNA transcripts. A set of HTBI primers served as the primers for a first-round RT-PCR of the TCR CDR3. One entry per CDR3 protein results from TCRdb running MiXCR on the multiplex PCR reads. The table lists 560,000 or so distinct CDR3 sequences, 46% of them singletons. The material sequenced was peripheral blood or thyroid tissue (not recorded which). Receptors were obtained from a woman aged 18-29 years with Graves' hyperthyroidism.

This clonotype has a count of ten or more. The genes are TRBV15 and TRBJ2-5, with TRBD2 identical over 11 bases. The CDR3 has 15 residues. V lost 2 bases and J lost 3; bases outside the gene matches: 2. CDR1 LNHNV and CDR2 YYDKDF come from the germline V gene (reference sequence). Here the CDR3 DNA reads TGTGCCACCAGCAGACCACTAGCGGGAGAAGAGACCCAGTACTTC. This encodes CATSRPLAGEETQYF.

A word on this clonotype: The junction departs from the called germline gene at one end, perhaps through a read error. This chain uses TRBV5-4 with TRBJ2-5; tentatively, D is TRBD1 (6 bases). The germline gives CDR1 SGHNT, CDR2 YYREEE (reference sequence). CDR3 length: 14 residues. The CDR3 coding sequence is TGCGCCAGCAGCCAAGACAGGCTGGAAGAGACCCAGTACTTC. It is translated as CASSQDRLEETQYF.

V usage is TRBV29-1 and J usage is TRBJ2-5, with 10 positions matching TRBD1. Judging by the DNA end, TRBJ2-1 fits better; the J call may be wrong. Germline V gene data show CDR1 as SQVTM and CDR2 as ANQGSEA. This CDR3 is 14 amino acids long. CDR3 DNA sequence: TGCAGCGTTGAGGGGACAGGGGTAGATTATGAGCAGTTCTTC. Its protein is CSVEGTGVDYEQFF.

This clonotype was detected once. V is TRBV29-1 and J is TRBJ1-2, with unresolved D. The germline V gene has CDR1 SQVTM and CDR2 ANQGSEA. V lost 8 bases, J lost 4 bases, and 14 bases lay in between. The CDR3 loop spans 12 amino acids. This CDR3 reads CSQETVRYGYTF. The CDR3, as DNA: TGCAGCCAAGAGACCGTCCGCTATGGCTACACCTTC.

The V call is TRBV19, the J call TRBJ1-2; weak D call: TRBD1 (6 bases). The CDR3 is 14 amino acids. Trimming cost V 6 bases and J 4 bases, with 15 bases left between them. CDR1 is LNHDA, CDR2 SQIVND, per germline (reference sequence). CDR3 DNA: TGTGCCAGTAGAATCAGCAGGGGTGGCTATGGCTACACCTTC. Its protein is CASRISRGGYGYTF.

This clonotype came up once. Germline is not matched at one junction end, which may reflect a read error. V is TRBV5-1 and J is TRBJ1-1, with 7 bases matching TRBD1. CDR1 SGHRS and CDR2 YFSETQ come from the germline V gene. CDR3 length equals 15 residues. The DNA of the CDR3 is TGCGCCGGCAGCTTAAAGACAGGGCTGAACACTGAAGCTTTCTTT. It yields the protein CAGSLKTGLNTEAFF.

About this clonotype itself: With a much larger clone just one base away, this may be a read error. The genes are TRBV15 and TRBJ2-7; D remains unclear. Trimming shortened V by 1 base and J by 2 bases, and 12 bases separated the two germline ends. Germline V gene sequence: CDR1 LNHNV, CDR2 YYDKDF (reference sequence). This CDR3 spans 15 amino acids. The CDR3 region is CATSRGAGSPYEQYF. The DNA for the CDR3 is TGTGCCACCAGCAGAGGAGCCGGGTCACCCTACGAGCAGTACTTC.

This rearrangement joins TRBV2 to TRBJ2-7, with D possibly TRBD2 on 6 matching bases. The J call may be in error: the DNA end matches TRBJ2-1 better. The germline V gene has CDR1 SNHLY and CDR2 FYNNEI. This CDR3 comprises 14 residues. The CDR3 loop is CASSASASYNEQFF. Written as DNA, the CDR3 is TGTGCCAGCAGTGCTAGCGCCTCCTACAATGAGCAGTTCTTC.

Worth noting for this clonotype: Just one base apart from a much larger clone, this may be a read error. This CDR3 is missing its conserved last phenylalanine or tryptophan, likely due to a read error. This chain joins TRBV7-2 and TRBJ2-5; 8 bases align to TRBD2. The CDR3 consists of 13 residues. V gave up 5 bases and J gave up 4 bases; unmatched junction bases: 3. Looked up from germline, CDR1 is SGHTA and CDR2 is FQGNSA. CDR3 nucleotides: TGTGCCAGCAGCCGACTAGCGTCAGAGACCCAGTACCTC. Protein sequence: CASSRLASETQYL.

This clonotype was counted ten times or more. The rearrangement uses TRBV7-8 and TRBJ1-2; 11 bases map to TRBD1. CDR1 is SGHVS and CDR2 is FQNEAQ in the germline V gene. The CDR3 length is 16 residues. The J segment lost 4 bases and the V segment lost 0 bases, leaving 4 bases of the junction unmatched. CDR3: CASSLAGQGVTYGYTF. The CDR3 region has the DNA TGTGCCAGCAGCTTAGCGGGACAGGGGGTTACCTATGGCTACACCTTC.

About this clonotype: The CDR3 end shows no conserved phenylalanine or tryptophan, and so a read error is likely. No DNA is shown, since the ends of the CDR3 on it are uncertain; the CDR3 is the one TCRdb lists. This sequence joins TRBV7-6 and TRBJ2-7; TRBD1 was called by the table and not checked on the DNA. The CDR3 numbers 9 amino acids, ends counted. The V gene's germline CDR1 is SGHVS and CDR2 FNYEAQ. CDR3 region: CASSRGDVG.

This clonotype has only one observation. It may be a read error: a sequence one base away is much more abundant. The genes are TRBV7-7 and TRBJ2-5; D ambiguous. The CDR3 runs 13 residues. Trimming removed 5 bases from V and 2 bases from J, with 9 bases in between. Germline lookup yields CDR1 SSHAT and CDR2 FNYEAQ (reference sequence). The CDR3 nucleotides read TGTGCCAGCAGCCCTCACGGGCAAGAGACCCAGTACTTC. It yields the protein CASSPHGQETQYF.

This chain connects TRBV5-1 to TRBJ2-6, with unresolved D. The germline V gene has CDR1 SGHRS and CDR2 YFSETQ. The CDR3 extends over 16 amino acids. V shed 7 bases and J shed 0 bases, with 14 bases lying between them. The DNA of the CDR3 is TGCGCCAGCTGGAACGGCTTCGACTCTGGGGCCAACGTCCTGACTTTC. Encoded protein: CASWNGFDSGANVLTF.

The chain employs TRBV2 and TRBJ2-5; 9 nucleotides align to TRBD2. Germline CDR1 reads SNHLY; CDR2 reads FYNNEI. This CDR3 has 16 residues. V lost 5 bases, J lost 8 bases, and 15 bases stayed unmatched. The CDR3 region has the DNA TGTGCCAGCAGTCCGCTAGCGGGATATGTAAAGAGAACCCAGTACTTC. Amino acid sequence: CASSPLAGYVKRTQYF.

The rearrangement joins TRBV6-1 to TRBJ2-7; 11 bases line up with TRBD2. This CDR3 has 14 residues. Germline CDR1 is MNHNS and CDR2 is SASEGT. Losses at the gene ends were 5 bases for V and 6 bases for J; bases not matched to a gene: 6. The chain's CDR3 is CASSPLAGAGEQYF. DNA of the CDR3: TGTGCCAGCAGTCCACTAGCGGGAGCGGGCGAGCAGTACTTC.

This clonotype has just a few counts. The V gene is TRBV7-2, the J gene TRBJ2-7, with TRBD2 matching 8 bases. The CDR3 covers 14 residues. Germline trimming cut 3 bases from V and 6 bases from J; bases unmatched to any gene: 7. Germline V gene data show CDR1 as SGHTA and CDR2 as FQGNSA. The DNA for the CDR3 is TGTGCCAGCAGCTTTAGCGGGATAAGCGGCGAGCAGTACTTC. Translated: CASSFSGISGEQYF.

This chain joins TRBV29-1 and TRBJ1-2; a possible D gene is TRBD1 (6 bases). The CDR3 loop spans 13 amino acids. CDR1 SQVTM and CDR2 ANQGSEA come from the germline V gene. V lost 8 bases and J 4 bases, leaving 17 bases between the germline ends. For the CDR3, the DNA is TGCAGCCCACAGTCCGACAGGTCCTATGGCTACACCTTC. Its translation is CSPQSDRSYGYTF.

This clonotype occurred once. V usage is TRBV5-1 and J usage is TRBJ2-7; the D is unclear. In germline, CDR1 is SGHRS, CDR2 YFSETQ. The CDR3 runs 14 residues. V lost 0 bases, J lost 4 bases, and 11 bases lay in between. DNA for the CDR3: TGCGCCAGCAGCTTGGAAGGCCTAGGGTACGAGCAGTACTTC. It yields the protein CASSLEGLGYEQYF.

This chain joins TRBV7-9 and TRBJ2-2; 7 bases are shared with TRBD2. Germline V lookup: CDR1 SEHNR, CDR2 FQNEAQ (reference sequence). CDR3 length equals 17 residues. The J segment lost 0 bases and the V segment lost 4 bases, leaving 8 bases of the junction unmatched. This CDR3 is CASSSQRLAPNTGELFF. The CDR3 nucleotides read TGTGCCAGCAGCTCGCAGCGACTAGCTCCGAACACCGGGGAGCTGTTTTTT.

This clonotype appeared a few times. The chain carries TRBV24-1 and TRBJ1-5; D not resolved. In germline, CDR1 is KGHDR, CDR2 SFDVKD. Deletions cut 11 bases from V and 4 bases from J, with 17 bases between. The CDR3 runs to 14 residues. CDR3 loop: CASTGGKMNQPQHF. The CDR3 nucleotides read TGTGCCAGCACGGGCGGGAAGATGAATCAGCCCCAGCATTTT.

This clonotype has more than one count but fewer than ten. The gene calls are TRBV11-1 and TRBJ1-1, with D possibly matching TRBD1 (6 bases). Trimming shortened V by 4 bases and J by 0 bases, and 18 bases separated the two germline ends. The CDR3 covers 17 residues. Germline CDR1 SGHAT, CDR2 FQDESV (reference sequence). The CDR3: CASSSPTGRRMNTEAFF. DNA for the CDR3: TGTGCCAGCAGCTCCCCAACAGGGAGAAGAATGAACACTGAAGCTTTCTTT.

The J gene is TRBJ1-1, the V gene TRBV5-5; no firm D call. Germline V CDR1 and CDR2: SGHKS, YYEKEE (reference sequence). CDR3 size: 13 residues. V gave up 4 bases and J gave up 4 bases, with 11 bases separating them. In nucleotides, the CDR3 is TGTGCCAGCAGCGGGAAGTTGAGCACTGAAGCTTTCTTT. This sequence encodes CASSGKLSTEAFF.